This entry lists 25 T cell receptor beta chains sequenced from one sample in a study of OX40 agonist ivuxolimab in advanced cancers. Library method: the immunoSEQ multiplex PCR assay. TCRdb's version of the immuneACCESS table is confined to in-frame rearrangements and falls short of the full clone set. An unresolved V gene accounts for under half of the shortfall where checked; the remainder is of unknown origin. The sample contains 40,000 to 50,000 clones, 85% to 90% of them found a single time. The ten top clones hold roughly 48% of the sample. The material sequenced was CD4+ or CD8+ T cells sorted from blood, taken in a trial of the OX40 agonist ivuxolimab. The receptors derive from an adult with an advanced solid tumor such as melanoma, head and neck, liver or kidney cancer.

The rearrangement joins TRBV11-2 to TRBJ2-2, with D tentatively TRBD1 or TRBD2 (5 bases each). Germline assignment: CDR1 SGHAT and CDR2 FQNNGV. The V end was cut by 7 bases, the J end by 0 bases, with 18 bases between. The CDR3 runs to 17 residues. CDR3 in amino acids: CASNQPGTSANTGELFF. The DNA for the CDR3 is TGTGCCAGCAACCAACCGGGGACCTCCGCGAACACCGGGGAGCTGTTTTTT.

The chain is built from TRBV4-2 and TRBJ2-5; D possibly corresponds to TRBD1 (6 bases). The V end lost 1 base, the J end lost 0 bases, and 9 bases lay between the germline ends. The germline V gene encodes CDR1 LGHNA and CDR2 YNFKEQ. This CDR3 region has 15 residues. CDR3 region: CASSQGTDYQETQYF. Written as DNA, the CDR3 is TGTGCCAGCAGCCAAGGGACAGACTACCAAGAGACCCAGTACTTC.

The chain employs TRBV5-1 and TRBJ1-5; D might be TRBD1 (6 bases). CDR1 and CDR2 from the germline V gene are SGHRS and YFSETQ. Trimming took 1 base from V and 0 from J, leaving 8 bases between them. This CDR3 spans 15 amino acids. DNA for the CDR3: TGCGCCAGCAGCTTGTTGGACAGTAGCAATCAGCCCCAGCATTTT. This codes for CASSLLDSSNQPQHF.

This clone was detected once. The rearrangement links TRBV18 to TRBJ2-7; 8 nucleotides line up with TRBD2. The CDR3 is 15 amino acids. J was trimmed by 3 bases and V by 0 bases; bases with no gene match: 4. The germline V gene has CDR1 KGHSH and CDR2 LQKENI. The CDR3 reads CASSPPGGGNYEQYF. CDR3 in DNA: TGTGCCAGCTCACCACCGGGCGGGGGGAACTACGAGCAGTACTTC.

This clone was found a few times. The V call is TRBV7-9, the J call TRBJ2-3; 10 bases line up with TRBD1. J gave up 5 bases and V 11 bases, and 10 bases lay outside the gene matches. The CDR3 spans 14 residues. Germline CDR1 SEHNR, CDR2 FQNEAQ (reference sequence). The chain's CDR3 is CAGQTGGRKDTQYF. CDR3 coding DNA: TGTGCCGGCCAGACAGGGGGCAGGAAAGATACGCAGTATTTT. Together with reference TRBV7-9 and TRBJ2-3, the CDR3 gives the full variable domain: DTGVSQNPRHKITKRGQNVTFRCDPISEHNRLYWYRQTLGQGPEFLTYFQNEAQLEKSRLLSDRFSAERPKGSFSTLEIQRTEQGDSAMYLCAGQTGGRKDTQYFGPGTRLTVL.

The CDR3 coding sequence is TGTGCCAGCAGCCCCCTGGGGAGGAACACTGAAGCTTTCTTT. Its translation is CASSPLGRNTEAFF. This chain connects TRBV27 to TRBJ1-1; D not certain. V was clipped by 6 bases and J by 1 base, with 12 bases between them. Germline V gene data show CDR1 as MNHEY and CDR2 as SMNVEV (reference sequence). The CDR3 sequence is 14 residues long.

The J gene is TRBJ1-1, the V gene TRBV7-9; TRBD1 might be the D (5 bases). Germline V gene data show CDR1 as SEHNR and CDR2 as FQNEAQ (reference sequence). CDR3 length: 14 amino acids. Between the trimmed V and J ends, which lost 6 bases and 5 bases, there was a span of 16 bases. This CDR3 is CASSPSGAGTEAFF. The CDR3 DNA reads TGTGCCAGCAGTCCTAGTGGGGCGGGAACTGAAGCTTTCTTT. The variable domain in full, with the rest retrieved from reference TRBV7-9 and TRBJ1-1, is DTGVSQNPRHKITKRGQNVTFRCDPISEHNRLYWYRQTLGQGPEFLTYFQNEAQLEKSRLLSDRFSAERPKGSFSTLEIQRTEQGDSAMYLCASSPSGAGTEAFFGQGTRLTVV.

The chain combines TRBV6-5 with TRBJ1-5; D unresolved. V dropped 0 bases and J dropped 7 bases, with 7 bases sitting between them. The germline CDR1 and CDR2 sequences are MNHEY and SVGAGI. This CDR3 spans 13 amino acids. The CDR3 DNA reads TGTGCCAGCAGTTACTCTGATCGACAGCCCCAGCATTTT. It codes for CASSYSDRQPQHF.

The V gene is TRBV6-5, the J gene TRBJ1-5; 9 nucleotides align to TRBD1. Germline loops: CDR1 MNHEY, CDR2 SVGAGI. V shed 0 bases and J 5 bases; nucleotides not matched to a gene: 2. The CDR3 length is 15 residues. DNA for the CDR3: TGTGCCAGCAGTTACTCACAGGGGGCGCATCAGCCCCAGCATTTT. It specifies CASSYSQGAHQPQHF.

The chain combines TRBV27 with TRBJ1-2, with D perhaps TRBD1 (6 bases). Between the trimmed V and J ends, which lost 5 bases and 6 bases, there was a span of 22 bases. The CDR3 consists of 16 residues. Per germline, CDR1 MNHEY and CDR2 SMNVEV (reference sequence). For the CDR3, the DNA is TGTGCCAGCAGTCCCGCCCTCCTCTCGCCAGGGGATGGCTACACCTTC. Translated, it gives CASSPALLSPGDGYTF.

The chain links TRBV12-5 to TRBJ2-7; D assignment may be TRBD1 or TRBD2 (5 bases each). The CDR3 runs 14 residues. Germline CDR1 is LGHNT and CDR2 is FRNRAP. Trimming took 3 bases from V and 2 from J, leaving 11 bases between them. Here the CDR3 DNA reads TGTGCTAGTGGTTTCCGGGACGGAGCCTACGAGCAGTACTTC. Protein sequence: CASGFRDGAYEQYF.

This chain uses TRBV6-1 with TRBJ2-7, with 7 bases aligning to TRBD2. CDR1 MNHNS and CDR2 SASEGT come from the germline V gene. The CDR3 is 13 residues long. V dropped 7 bases and J dropped 4; count of bases not matched to a gene: 7. This chain's CDR3 is CASMSLAVYEQYF. CDR3 bases: TGTGCCAGCATGTCCCTAGCGGTATACGAGCAGTACTTC.

This clone was counted between two and nine times. The chain combines TRBV27 with TRBJ2-7; a possible D gene is TRBD2 (6 bases). Germline lookup yields CDR1 MNHEY and CDR2 SMNVEV (reference sequence). The CDR3 has 13 amino acids. Trimming left V 5 bases short and J 3 bases short, with 11 bases between. CDR3 in DNA: TGTGCCAGCAGTCGGTGGGACTTCTACGAGCAGTACTTC. Protein sequence: CASSRWDFYEQYF.

The chain uses TRBV30 and TRBJ2-7; no clear D gene. V gave up 3 bases and J gave up 2 bases, with 5 bases separating them. Germline lookup yields CDR1 GTSNPN and CDR2 SVGIG (reference sequence). The CDR3 contains 11 residues. CDR3 bases: TGTGCCTGGAGCATGGCCTACGAGCAGTACTTC. This translates into CAWSMAYEQYF.

The rearrangement joins TRBV27 to TRBJ2-3; D unclear. The germline V gene has CDR1 MNHEY and CDR2 SMNVEV (reference sequence). The length of the CDR3 is 12 residues. Trimming took 5 bases from V and 2 from J, leaving 5 bases between them. DNA for the CDR3: TGTGCCAGCAGTCCCCACACAGATACGCAGTATTTT. Protein sequence: CASSPHTDTQYF.

This chain connects TRBV7-2 to TRBJ2-1; D is uncertain. Germline V gene sequence: CDR1 SGHTA, CDR2 FQGNSA. CDR3 length: 13 amino acids. V was trimmed by 3 bases and J by 0 bases, leaving 3 bases between them. This CDR3 reads CASSFLSYNEQFF. DNA for the CDR3: TGTGCCAGCAGCTTCCTCTCCTACAATGAGCAGTTCTTC.

This sequence joins TRBV27 and TRBJ1-2; 8 bases are shared with TRBD1. Losses at the gene ends were 8 bases for V and 6 bases for J; bases not matched to a gene: 17. This CDR3 region has 16 residues. Germline values: CDR1 MNHEY, CDR2 SMNVEV (reference sequence). This CDR3 is CASVRTGTGGIDGYTF. The CDR3 nucleotides are TGTGCCAGCGTCAGGACAGGGACAGGCGGGATAGATGGCTACACCTTC.

This clone was recorded a few times. The chain has TRBV30 and TRBJ1-3; 7 bases match TRBD1. V was pared by 2 bases and J by 2 bases, with 6 bases of the junction left unmatched. Germline values: CDR1 GTSNPN, CDR2 SVGIG (reference sequence). The CDR3 consists of 15 residues. The CDR3 sequence is CAWSSTGEAGNTIYF. The DNA for the CDR3 is TGTGCCTGGAGTTCAACAGGGGAGGCTGGAAACACCATATATTTT.

V and J are TRBV2 and TRBJ2-3, with D possibly being TRBD1 or TRBD2 (6 bases each). CDR1 and CDR2 (germline): SNHLY, FYNNEI. The CDR3 consists of 17 residues. With 3 bases removed from V and 0 bases from J, the gap between germline ends came to 16 bases. The CDR3 region is CASSDLGGPISTDTQYF. CDR3 coding DNA: TGTGCCAGCAGTGACCTGGGGGGCCCGATTAGCACAGATACGCAGTATTTT. The full variable domain, its missing parts supplied by reference TRBV2 and TRBJ2-3, is EPEVTQTPSHQVTQMGQEVILRCVPISNHLYFYWYRQILGQKVEFLVSFYNNEISEKSEIFDDQFSVERPDGSNFTLKIRSTKLEDSAMYFCASSDLGGPISTDTQYFGPGTRLTVL.

This clone was recorded once. The chain uses TRBV5-1 and TRBJ2-3, with 12 bases lining up with TRBD2. This CDR3 has 16 residues. CDR1 and CDR2 from the germline V gene are SGHRS and YFSETQ. The trim removed 1 base at V and 2 bases at J, leaving 2 bases unmatched. The CDR3 sequence: CASSLWTSGTTDTQYF. CDR3 bases: TGCGCCAGCAGCTTGTGGACTAGCGGGACCACAGATACGCAGTATTTT.

This rearrangement joins TRBV7-2 to TRBJ2-7; 11 bases fit TRBD1. This CDR3 contains 14 residues. CDR1 is SGHTA and CDR2 is FQGNSA in the germline V gene. The V and J ends lost 4 bases and 3 bases, in that order; junction bases with no gene match: 2. CDR3 bases: TGTGCCAGCAGCTCCGGGACAGGGGGCTACGAGCAGTACTTC. As protein: CASSSGTGGYEQYF.

The chain links TRBV2 to TRBJ1-5, with D hard to call. V lost 0 bases to trimming and J lost 4 bases, with 1 base between them. Germline V gene data show CDR1 as SNHLY and CDR2 as FYNNEI. The CDR3 runs to 12 residues. The CDR3 DNA is TGTGCCAGCAGTGAAGCGAATCAGCCCCAGCATTTT. Translated, it gives CASSEANQPQHF. Variable domain in full (rest from reference TRBV2 and TRBJ1-5): EPEVTQTPSHQVTQMGQEVILRCVPISNHLYFYWYRQILGQKVEFLVSFYNNEISEKSEIFDDQFSVERPDGSNFTLKIRSTKLEDSAMYFCASSEANQPQHFGDGTRLSIL.

The table lists this clone with a few counts. The chain is built from TRBV27 and TRBJ1-2, with D possibly TRBD1 on 5 matching bases. Germline CDR1 MNHEY, CDR2 SMNVEV (reference sequence). The CDR3 contains 14 residues. V was cut by 0 bases and J by 8 bases, with 13 bases left in between. In DNA form, the CDR3 reads TGTGCCAGCAGTTTATCGAAGGGGAGGTGGGGCTACACCTTC. This codes for CASSLSKGRWGYTF.

This clone was observed once. CDR3 in amino acids: CASSPPGTAGYNNEQFF. DNA of the CDR3: TGTGCCAGCAGCCCTCCCGGCACAGCGGGGTATAACAATGAGCAGTTCTTC. J is TRBJ2-1 and V is TRBV5-4, with 7 bases matching TRBD2. This CDR3 region has 17 residues. With V trimmed by 4 bases and J by 5 bases, 15 bases remained unmatched. Germline V gene lookup returns CDR1 SGHNT and CDR2 YYREEE (reference sequence).

The chain carries TRBV7-6 and TRBJ2-7; 12 nucleotides match TRBD1. The length of the CDR3 is 15 residues. The germline CDR1 and CDR2 sequences are SGHVS and FNYEAQ. The V segment lost 1 base and the J segment 6 bases; nucleotides outside the gene matches: 4. This chain's CDR3 is CASSLGGQGAPEQYF. Here the CDR3 DNA reads TGTGCCAGCAGCTTAGGGGGACAGGGGGCGCCCGAGCAGTACTTC.